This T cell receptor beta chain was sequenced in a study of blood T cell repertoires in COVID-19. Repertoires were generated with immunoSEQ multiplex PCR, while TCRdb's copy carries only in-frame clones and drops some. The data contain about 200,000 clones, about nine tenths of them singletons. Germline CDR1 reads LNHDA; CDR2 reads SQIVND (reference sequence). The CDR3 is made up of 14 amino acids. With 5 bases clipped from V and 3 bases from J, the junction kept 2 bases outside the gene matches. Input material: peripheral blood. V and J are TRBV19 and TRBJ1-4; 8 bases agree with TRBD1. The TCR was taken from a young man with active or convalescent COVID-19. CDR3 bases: TGTGCCAGTAGTCGACAGGGGTCTAATGAAAAACTGTTTTTT. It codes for CASSRQGSNEKLFF.